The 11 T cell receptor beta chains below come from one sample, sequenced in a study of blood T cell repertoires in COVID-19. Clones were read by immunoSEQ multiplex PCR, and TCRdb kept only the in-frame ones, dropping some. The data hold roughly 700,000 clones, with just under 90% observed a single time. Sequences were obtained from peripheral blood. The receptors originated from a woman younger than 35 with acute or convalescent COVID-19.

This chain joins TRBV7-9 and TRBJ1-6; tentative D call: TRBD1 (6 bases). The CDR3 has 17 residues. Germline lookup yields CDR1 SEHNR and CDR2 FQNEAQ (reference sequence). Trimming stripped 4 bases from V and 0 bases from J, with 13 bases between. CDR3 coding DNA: TGTGCCAGCAGCTCGACAGGTTTCAGCTCCTATAATTCACCCCTCCACTTT. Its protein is CASSSTGFSSYNSPLHF.

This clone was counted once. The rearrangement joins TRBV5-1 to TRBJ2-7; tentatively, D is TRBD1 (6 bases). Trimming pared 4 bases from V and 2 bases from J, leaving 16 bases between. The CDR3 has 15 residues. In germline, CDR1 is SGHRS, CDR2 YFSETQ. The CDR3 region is CASSPTGQPPYEQYF. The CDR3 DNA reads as TGCGCCAGCAGCCCAACAGGACAGCCTCCCTACGAGCAGTACTTC. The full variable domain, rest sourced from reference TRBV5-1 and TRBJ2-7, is KAGVTQTPRYLIKTRGQQVTLSCSPISGHRSVSWYQQTPGQGLQFLFEYFSETQRNKGNFPGRFSGRQFSNSRSEMNVSTLELGDSALYLCASSPTGQPPYEQYFGPGTRLTVT.

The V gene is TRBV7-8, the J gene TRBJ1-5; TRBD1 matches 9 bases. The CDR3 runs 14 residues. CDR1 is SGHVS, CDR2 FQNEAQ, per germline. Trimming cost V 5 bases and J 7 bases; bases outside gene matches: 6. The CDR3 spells CASSGRTGEQPQHF. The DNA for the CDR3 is TGTGCCAGCAGCGGCCGGACAGGGGAACAGCCCCAGCATTTT.

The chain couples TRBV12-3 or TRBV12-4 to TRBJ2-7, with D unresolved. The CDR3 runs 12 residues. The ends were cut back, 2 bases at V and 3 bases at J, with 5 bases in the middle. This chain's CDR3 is CASSLLHYEQYF. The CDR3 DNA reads TGTGCCAGCAGTTTATTACACTACGAGCAGTACTTC.

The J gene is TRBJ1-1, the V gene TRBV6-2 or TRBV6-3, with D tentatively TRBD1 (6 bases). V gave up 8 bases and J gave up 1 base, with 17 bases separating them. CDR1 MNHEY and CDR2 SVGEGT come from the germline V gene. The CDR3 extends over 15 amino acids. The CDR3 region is CASRPGGAGNTEAFF. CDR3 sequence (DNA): TGTGCCAGCCGCCCCGGGGGGGCCGGGAACACTGAAGCTTTCTTT.

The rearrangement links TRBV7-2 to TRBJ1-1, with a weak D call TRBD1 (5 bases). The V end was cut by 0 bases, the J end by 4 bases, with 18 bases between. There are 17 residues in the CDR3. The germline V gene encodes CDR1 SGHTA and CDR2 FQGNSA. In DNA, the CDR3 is TGTGCCAGCAGCTTAGCGGGTGTTGGGGCAGCGCGCACTGAAGCTTTCTTT. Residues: CASSLAGVGAARTEAFF.

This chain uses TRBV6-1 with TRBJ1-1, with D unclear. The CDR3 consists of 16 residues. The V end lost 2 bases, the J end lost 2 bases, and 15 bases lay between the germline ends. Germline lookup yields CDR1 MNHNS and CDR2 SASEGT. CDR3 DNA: TGTGCCAGCAGTGAATATCCGGGTGGTTTAAACACTGAAGCTTTCTTT. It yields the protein CASSEYPGGLNTEAFF.

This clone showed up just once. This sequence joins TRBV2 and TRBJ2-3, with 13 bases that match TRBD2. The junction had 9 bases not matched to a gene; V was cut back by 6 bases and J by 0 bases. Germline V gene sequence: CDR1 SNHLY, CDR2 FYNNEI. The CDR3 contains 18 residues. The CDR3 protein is CASSAGLAGEDSTDTQYF. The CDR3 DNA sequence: TGTGCCAGCAGCGCTGGACTAGCGGGGGAAGATAGCACAGATACGCAGTATTTT.

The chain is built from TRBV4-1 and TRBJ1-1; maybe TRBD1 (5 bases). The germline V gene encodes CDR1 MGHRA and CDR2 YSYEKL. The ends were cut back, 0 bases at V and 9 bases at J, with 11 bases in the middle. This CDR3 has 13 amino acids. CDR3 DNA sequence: TGCGCCAGCAGCCAAGATATGGAGGGGCAAGCTTTCTTT. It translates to CASSQDMEGQAFF.

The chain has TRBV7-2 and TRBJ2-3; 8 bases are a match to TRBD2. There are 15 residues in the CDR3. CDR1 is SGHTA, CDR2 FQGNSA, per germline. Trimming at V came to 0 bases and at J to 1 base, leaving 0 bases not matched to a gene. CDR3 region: CASSLASGGTDTQYF. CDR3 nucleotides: TGTGCCAGCAGCTTAGCTAGCGGGGGCACAGATACGCAGTATTTT.

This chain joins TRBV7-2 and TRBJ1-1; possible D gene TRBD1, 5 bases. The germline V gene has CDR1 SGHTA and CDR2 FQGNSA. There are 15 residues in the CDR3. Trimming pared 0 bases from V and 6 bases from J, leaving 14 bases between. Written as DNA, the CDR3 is TGTGCCAGCAGCTTAGCCTCGCCGGGAGGGGCTGAAGCTTTCTTT. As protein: CASSLASPGGAEAFF.